The T cell receptor beta chain described here comes from a study of neurological immune-mediated disorders. MiXCR, run by TCRdb on the 5' RACE reads, gives a single entry per CDR3 protein. The sample has 45,000 or so distinct CDR3 sequences; about 22% are singletons. The time point denotes: technical triplicate 3. The unsorted libraries were made from 2 million PBMCs kept at -80 C. Findings and caveats of the study: Across subjects, no CDR3 amino acid sequence appeared in expanded clones of more than one subject, a finding that suggested private repertoires in all groups.

In its sample, this clonotype was seen many times. The target antigen is unknown. In germline, CDR1 is DFQATT, CDR2 SNEGSKA (reference sequence). Trimming pared 0 bases from V and 1 base from J, leaving 10 bases between. This CDR3 spans 15 amino acids. The TCR comes from a man aged 55 to 70 with HTLV-1-associated myelopathy (HAM/TSP). The gene calls are TRBV20-1 and TRBJ2-4, with no clear D. The sequenced sample was PBMCs. The CDR3 nucleotides read TGCAGTGCTAGAGATCCGGGCGATGCCAAAAACATTCAGTACTTC. It codes for CSARDPGDAKNIQYF.